This record covers a single T cell receptor beta chain. The method was immunoSEQ multiplex PCR; TCRdb's version includes in-frame clones alone and lacks a portion of them. The table includes some 450,000 clones, 70% to 90% detected once. This specimen belongs to a study of blood T cell repertoires in COVID-19. The receptor comes from a man younger than 35 with COVID-19, enrolled during active disease. What was sequenced was peripheral blood.

The CDR3 is CASSTGGGNTQYF. Here the CDR3 DNA reads TGTGCCAGCAGCACGGGAGGTGGTAATACGCAGTATTTT. V gene TRBV5-4 combines with J gene TRBJ2-3; 7 bases match TRBD2. Per germline, CDR1 SGHNT and CDR2 YYREEE (reference sequence). The CDR3 is 13 amino acids. V trimming: 4 bases; J trimming: 7 bases; junction bases outside the gene matches: 6.